This is a list of T cell receptor beta chains from one sample in a study of blood T cell repertoires in COVID-19. The data were produced by immunoSEQ multiplex PCR, yet TCRdb's version contains in-frame clones alone and is incomplete. The sample shows about 130,000 clones, about 72% of them seen only once. Material for sequencing was peripheral blood. These receptors all come from a man aged 60 to 75 who had recovered from COVID-19. Each CDR3 is given without its conserved first and last residue. Fields, in order: V gene, J gene, CDR3 protein.

v_gene: TRBV24-1; j_gene: TRBJ2-1; CDR3aa: ATSDLSSQYNEQF
v_gene: TRBV5-5; j_gene: TRBJ1-4; CDR3aa: ASSLAGEGGNEKLF
v_gene: TRBV2; j_gene: TRBJ2-1; CDR3aa: ASSVGLAAEQF
v_gene: TRBV5-4; j_gene: TRBJ2-5; CDR3aa: ASSLRDYQETQY
v_gene: TRBV19; j_gene: TRBJ1-1; CDR3aa: ASSPRGQFGNTEAF
v_gene: TRBV27; j_gene: TRBJ1-1; CDR3aa: ASSQQGATEAF
v_gene: TRBV28; j_gene: TRBJ1-3; CDR3aa: ASSSRGHGNTIY
v_gene: TRBV7-3; j_gene: TRBJ2-2; CDR3aa: ASSLSGLAGVGAGELF
v_gene: TRBV18; j_gene: TRBJ2-3; CDR3aa: ASSPRAGGPSTDTQY
v_gene: TRBV6-1; j_gene: TRBJ2-5; CDR3aa: ASSEVALRETQY
v_gene: TRBV5-1; j_gene: TRBJ2-7; CDR3aa: ASSWGRLAGAKTYEQY
v_gene: TRBV7-3; j_gene: TRBJ2-2; CDR3aa: ASSTRLAGSGGELF
v_gene: TRBV7-9; j_gene: TRBJ1-4; CDR3aa: ASSFALGGGGEKLF
v_gene: TRBV7-2; j_gene: TRBJ1-4; CDR3aa: ASRPLQETNEKLF
v_gene: TRBV7-9; j_gene: TRBJ1-5; CDR3aa: ASSLSGAYNQPQH
v_gene: TRBV21-1; j_gene: TRBJ2-7; CDR3aa: ASSLRLAGGLYEQY
v_gene: TRBV19; j_gene: TRBJ2-1; CDR3aa: ASSIIAGSYNEQF
v_gene: TRBV19; j_gene: TRBJ2-1; CDR3aa: ASSEQGARGKGNEQF
v_gene: TRBV7-2; j_gene: TRBJ2-5; CDR3aa: ASTSGDRGAQY
v_gene: TRBV28; j_gene: TRBJ1-2; CDR3aa: ASSPPWGGTNYGYT
v_gene: TRBV19; j_gene: TRBJ2-7; CDR3aa: ASSIDPSVAGIISYEQY
v_gene: TRBV4-1; j_gene: TRBJ1-5; CDR3aa: ASSQSWSNQPQH
v_gene: TRBV2; j_gene: TRBJ2-3; CDR3aa: ASREDRGPADTQY
v_gene: TRBV6-5; j_gene: TRBJ1-5; CDR3aa: ASRDPDQPQH
v_gene: TRBV7-8; j_gene: TRBJ2-1; CDR3aa: ASSLRGAEGWNEQF
v_gene: TRBV29-1; j_gene: TRBJ1-2; CDR3aa: SVETGIYGYT